The 22 T cell receptor beta chains below were found in one sample sequenced in a study of T cells in Graves' hyperthyroidism and ophthalmopathy. TCR beta CDR3 sequences were amplified from RNA transcripts. Initially, a first-round RT-PCR of the TCR CDR3 employed the HTBI primer set. TCRdb passed the multiplex PCR reads through MiXCR, listing each CDR3 protein once. The data hold around 700,000 distinct CDR3 sequences, with 18% observed a single time. The sample comprised blood. These receptors all stem from a woman between 50 and 59 years old with Graves' hyperthyroidism that later progressed to Graves' ophthalmopathy.

The rearrangement joins TRBV24-1 to TRBJ2-7; D unresolved. Germline values: CDR1 KGHDR, CDR2 SFDVKD. The CDR3 runs 14 residues. V was trimmed by 7 bases and J by 2 bases, leaving 14 bases between them. The CDR3 DNA follows: TGTGCCACCAGCAATGACGGGTCCCCCTACGAGCAGTACTTC. Its translation is CATSNDGSPYEQYF.

This clonotype turned up a few times. The chain uses TRBV7-2 and TRBJ2-6, with 10 bases aligning to TRBD1. The junction had 6 bases not matched to a gene; V was cut back by 3 bases and J by 4 bases. Per germline, CDR1 SGHTA and CDR2 FQGNSA. The CDR3 has 17 residues. The CDR3 DNA reads as TGTGCCAGCAGCTTGCGACAGGGGGCAAGAGGGGCCAACGTCCTGACTTTC. Translating gives CASSLRQGARGANVLTF.

The chain's CDR3 is CAIRDSEGSPLHF. CDR3 coding DNA: TGTGCCATCAGAGACAGTGAGGGTTCACCCCTCCACTTT. V and J are TRBV10-3 and TRBJ1-6, with D possibly matching TRBD1 (5 bases). Between the trimmed V and J ends, which lost 6 bases and 9 bases, there was a span of 12 bases. The CDR3 has 13 residues. Germline CDR1 reads ENHRY; CDR2 reads SYGVKD.

This clonotype was observed a handful of times. This chain links TRBV18 with TRBJ2-3, with 9 positions matching TRBD2. Germline values: CDR1 KGHSH, CDR2 LQKENI. Trimming removed 6 bases from V and 1 base from J; junction bases left unmatched: 11. This CDR3 has 17 amino acids. The CDR3: CASSPGFERGGTDTQYF. CDR3 in DNA: TGTGCCAGCTCCCCCGGTTTTGAGCGGGGGGGCACAGATACGCAGTATTTT.

The table lists this clonotype with a few counts. The chain employs TRBV5-1 and TRBJ2-2; D is perhaps TRBD1 (5 bases). Trimming left V 7 bases short and J 7 bases short, with 11 bases between. Germline loops: CDR1 SGHRS, CDR2 YFSETQ. The CDR3 extends over 12 amino acids. CDR3 protein: CASGDRFGELFF. The CDR3 coding sequence is TGCGCCAGCGGCGACAGATTCGGGGAGCTGTTTTTT. Looking up the rest from reference TRBV5-1 and TRBJ2-2 gives the full variable domain: KAGVTQTPRYLIKTRGQQVTLSCSPISGHRSVSWYQQTPGQGLQFLFEYFSETQRNKGNFPGRFSGRQFSNSRSEMNVSTLELGDSALYLCASGDRFGELFFGEGSRLTVL.

This clonotype was seen at least ten times. This sequence joins TRBV5-8 and TRBJ1-5; 8 nucleotides line up with TRBD1. Germline assignment: CDR1 SGHTS and CDR2 YDEGEE. This CDR3 contains 15 residues. J lost 6 bases, V lost 1 base, and 6 bases had no gene match. CDR3 sequence reads: CASSLYQGAIQPQHF. Written as DNA, the CDR3 is TGTGCCAGCAGCTTGTATCAGGGGGCAATTCAGCCCCAGCATTTT.

The chain joins TRBV27 to TRBJ1-2; weak D call: TRBD1 (5 bases). The length of the CDR3 is 13 residues. The V gene's germline CDR1 is MNHEY and CDR2 SMNVEV (reference sequence). Trimming removed 2 bases at V and 7 bases at J, with 11 bases between. CDR3 amino acids: CASSLLAGSGYTF. CDR3 bases: TGTGCCAGCAGTTTACTTGCAGGGAGTGGCTACACCTTC.

This clonotype was observed a few times. The chain links TRBV9 to TRBJ2-1, with D perhaps matching TRBD1 or TRBD2 (5 bases each). The CDR3 is 15 residues long. Trimming took 2 bases from V and 9 from J, leaving 18 bases between them. Germline lookup yields CDR1 SGDLS and CDR2 YYNGEE. The CDR3, as DNA: TGTGCCAGCAGCGTTCACCGGGACCCCTCGCGTGAGCAGTTCTTC. Its translation: CASSVHRDPSREQFF.

CDR3 in amino acids: CASSFSRQGAGGYTF. CDR3 nucleotides: TGTGCCAGCAGCTTCAGTCGACAGGGGGCGGGAGGCTACACCTTC. The genes are TRBV7-9 and TRBJ1-2; 10 bases map to TRBD1. The CDR3 loop spans 15 amino acids. Germline V CDR1 and CDR2: SEHNR, FQNEAQ (reference sequence). The junction had 9 bases not matched to a gene; V was cut back by 3 bases and J by 8 bases.

The CDR3 coding sequence is TGTGCCAGCTCACCAATAGGAGCTGTGGGACTAGCGGACAATGAGCAGTTCTTC. Amino acid sequence: CASSPIGAVGLADNEQFF. This rearrangement joins TRBV18 to TRBJ2-1, with 11 bases fitting TRBD2. Trimming at V came to 2 bases and at J to 5 bases, leaving 11 bases not matched to a gene. The V gene's germline CDR1 is KGHSH and CDR2 LQKENI. There are 18 residues in the CDR3.

Points on this clonotype: This may be a read error, as it is one base from a much larger clone. The V gene is TRBV12-3 or TRBV12-4, the J gene TRBJ2-2; D is ambiguous. V was shortened by 10 bases and J by 0 bases, with 12 bases between the two germline ends. CDR3 size: 14 residues. DNA for the CDR3: TGTGCCACCCCGGAACAGACGAACACCGGGGAGCTGTTTTTT. It codes for CATPEQTNTGELFF.

At least ten counts were recorded for this clonotype. V and J are TRBV20-1 and TRBJ1-4; D remains ambiguous. Per germline, CDR1 DFQATT and CDR2 SNEGSKA (reference sequence). Trimming removed 5 bases from V and 5 bases from J, with 6 bases in between. CDR3 length equals 11 residues. Written as DNA, the CDR3 is TGCAGTGCTGGGCGGAATGAAAAACTGTTTTTT. Its protein product is CSAGRNEKLFF.

This clonotype was observed at least ten times. The CDR3 DNA reads as TGCAGTGCGTCAACAGGGGTTTCACCCCTCCACTTT. Translation gives CSASTGVSPLHF. This chain uses TRBV20-1 with TRBJ1-6, with 7 nucleotides matching TRBD1. Germline lookup yields CDR1 DFQATT and CDR2 SNEGSKA (reference sequence). This CDR3 has 12 amino acids. With 6 bases clipped from V and 9 bases from J, the junction kept 5 bases outside the gene matches.

The chain recombines TRBV9 with TRBJ2-3; tentatively, D is TRBD2 (7 bases). There are 15 residues in the CDR3. Trimming removed 0 bases from V and 6 bases from J, with 14 bases in between. CDR1 and CDR2 (germline): SGDLS, YYNGEE. The CDR3 spells CASSVGGAGVDTQYF. CDR3 DNA sequence: TGTGCCAGCAGCGTAGGGGGGGCGGGGGTGGATACGCAGTATTTT.

J is TRBJ2-3 and V is TRBV7-2, with 7 bases that match TRBD1. V lost 4 bases and J lost 0; bases outside the gene matches: 7. The CDR3 has 16 residues. Germline V gene data show CDR1 as SGHTA and CDR2 as FQGNSA. This CDR3 is CASSYRTGGSTDTQYF. The DNA for the CDR3 is TGTGCCAGCAGCTACAGGACAGGCGGGAGCACAGATACGCAGTATTTT.

The rearrangement uses TRBV2 and TRBJ1-2; 8 nucleotides line up with TRBD1. The CDR3 has 14 residues. Germline CDR1 reads SNHLY; CDR2 reads FYNNEI. With V trimmed by 4 bases and J by 3 bases, 4 bases remained unmatched. CDR3: CASSAGGQDYGYTF. The CDR3 DNA is TGTGCCAGCAGTGCGGGGGGACAGGACTATGGCTACACCTTC.

The sample holds many counts of this clonotype. This chain connects TRBV2 to TRBJ2-3; the D gene is possibly TRBD2 (7 bases). CDR1 is SNHLY and CDR2 is FYNNEI in the germline V gene. The germline V and J ends were trimmed by 4 bases and 4 bases, with 15 bases remaining between them. CDR3 size: 15 residues. The DNA of the CDR3 is TGTGCCAGCAGTGGTCCGGGGGGCCCCTCAGATACGCAGTATTTT. This gives the protein CASSGPGGPSDTQYF.

The table lists this clonotype with many counts. This chain connects TRBV7-2 to TRBJ2-1, with TRBD2 matching over 12 bases. The CDR3 runs to 15 residues. After removal of 5 bases from V and 3 bases from J, the junction contained 2 bases not matched to a gene. Germline CDR1 is SGHTA and CDR2 is FQGNSA. CDR3 amino acids: CASSPSGGDYNEQFF. CDR3 sequence (DNA): TGTGCCAGCAGCCCTAGCGGGGGGGACTACAATGAGCAGTTCTTC.

At least ten counts were recorded for this clonotype. One junction end does not reproduce the germline sequence, and a read error may be involved. The chain carries TRBV3-1 and TRBJ2-5, with 14 bases fitting TRBD2. Germline V gene sequence: CDR1 LGHDT, CDR2 YNNKEL (reference sequence). The length of the CDR3 is 16 residues. CDR3 DNA: TGTGCCAGCACCCAAGGGACTAGCGGGGGTAAAGAGACCCAGTACTTC. This gives the protein CASTQGTSGGKETQYF.

This clonotype was counted many times. This chain joins TRBV30 and TRBJ1-1; D is perhaps TRBD1 (5 bases). The V gene's germline CDR1 is GTSNPN and CDR2 SVGIG (reference sequence). The CDR3 is 13 amino acids. Trimming cost V 2 bases and J 2 bases, with 9 bases left between them. Here the CDR3 reads CAWSSGINTEAFF. The CDR3 bases are TGTGCCTGGAGTTCAGGGATTAACACTGAAGCTTTCTTT.

This clonotype has more than one count but fewer than ten. The V and J genes are TRBV18 and TRBJ2-3, with D perhaps TRBD2 (6 bases). The CDR3 extends over 16 amino acids. Germline V gene sequence: CDR1 KGHSH, CDR2 LQKENI. V was cut by 3 bases and J by 0 bases, with 13 bases left in between. The CDR3 nucleotides read TGTGCCAGCTCACCTATAAGCGGGTCTAGCACAGATACGCAGTATTTT. It codes for CASSPISGSSTDTQYF. Full variable domain (missing parts from reference TRBV18 and TRBJ2-3): NAGVMQNPRHLVRRRGQEARLRCSPMKGHSHVYWYRQLPEEGLKFMVYLQKENIIDESGMPKERFSAEFPKEGPSILRIQQVVRGDSAAYFCASSPISGSSTDTQYFGPGTRLTVL.

At least ten counts were recorded for this clonotype. This chain uses TRBV12-3 or TRBV12-4 with TRBJ1-2; no firm D call. The V gene lost 7 bases and the J gene lost 2 bases, with 11 bases spanning the gap. The CDR3 totals 13 residues. This CDR3 is CASTKGRNYGYTF. The CDR3 DNA sequence: TGTGCCAGCACCAAAGGACGGAACTATGGCTACACCTTC.